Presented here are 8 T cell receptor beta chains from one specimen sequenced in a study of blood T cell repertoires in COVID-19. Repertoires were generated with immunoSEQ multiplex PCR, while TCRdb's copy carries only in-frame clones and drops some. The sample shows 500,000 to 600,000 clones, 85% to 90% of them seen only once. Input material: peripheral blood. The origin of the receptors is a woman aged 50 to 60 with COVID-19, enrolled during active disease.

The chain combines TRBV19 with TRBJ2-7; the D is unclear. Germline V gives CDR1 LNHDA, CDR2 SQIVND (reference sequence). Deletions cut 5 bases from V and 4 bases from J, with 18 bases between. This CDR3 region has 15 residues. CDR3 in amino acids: CASSPSWLVMYEQYF. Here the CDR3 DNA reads TGTGCCAGTAGTCCGTCGTGGCTAGTCATGTACGAGCAGTACTTC.

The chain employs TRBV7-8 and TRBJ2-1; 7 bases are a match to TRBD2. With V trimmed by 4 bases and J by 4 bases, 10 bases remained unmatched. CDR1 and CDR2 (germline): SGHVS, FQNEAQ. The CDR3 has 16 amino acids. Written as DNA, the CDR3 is TGTGCCAGCAGCTCCAAGCGGGACGTACTGTACAATGAGCAGTTCTTC. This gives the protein CASSSKRDVLYNEQFF.

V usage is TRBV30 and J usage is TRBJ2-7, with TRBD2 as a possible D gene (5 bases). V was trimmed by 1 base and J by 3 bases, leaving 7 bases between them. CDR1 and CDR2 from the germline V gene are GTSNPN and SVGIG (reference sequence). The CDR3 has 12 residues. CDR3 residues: CAWSDGGYEQYF. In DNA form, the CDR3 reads TGTGCCTGGAGTGACGGAGGCTACGAGCAGTACTTC.

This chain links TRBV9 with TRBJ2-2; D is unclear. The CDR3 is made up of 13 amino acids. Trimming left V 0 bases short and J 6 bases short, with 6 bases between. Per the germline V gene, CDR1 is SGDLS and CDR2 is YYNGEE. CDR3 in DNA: TGTGCCAGCAGCGTAGGGCAGGCCGGGGAGCTGTTTTTT. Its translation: CASSVGQAGELFF.

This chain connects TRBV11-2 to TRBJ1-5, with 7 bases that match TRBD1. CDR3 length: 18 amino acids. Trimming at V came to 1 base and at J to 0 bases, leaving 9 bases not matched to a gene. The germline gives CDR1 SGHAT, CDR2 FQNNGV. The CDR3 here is CASSLGRQGPYSNQPQHF. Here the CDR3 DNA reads TGTGCCAGCAGCTTAGGGCGACAGGGCCCCTATAGCAATCAGCCCCAGCATTTT. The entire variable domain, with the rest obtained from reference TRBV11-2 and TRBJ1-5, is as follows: EAGVAQSPRYKIIEKRQSVAFWCNPISGHATLYWYQQILGQGPKLLIQFQNNGVVDDSQLPKDRFSAERLKGVDSTLKIQPAKLEDSAVYLCASSLGRQGPYSNQPQHFGDGTRLSIL.

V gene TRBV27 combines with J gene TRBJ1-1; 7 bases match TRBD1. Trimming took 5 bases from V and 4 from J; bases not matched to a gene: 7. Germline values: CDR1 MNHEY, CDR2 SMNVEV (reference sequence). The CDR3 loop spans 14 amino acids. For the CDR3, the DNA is TGTGCCAGCAGTGGGAGCAGGGGGACCACTGAAGCTTTCTTT. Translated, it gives CASSGSRGTTEAFF.

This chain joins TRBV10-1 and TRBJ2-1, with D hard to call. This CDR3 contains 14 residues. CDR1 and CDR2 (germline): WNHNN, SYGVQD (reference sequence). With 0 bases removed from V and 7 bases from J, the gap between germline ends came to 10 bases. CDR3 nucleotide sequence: TGCGCCAGCAGTGAGTCGACATTCAAAAATGAGCAGTTCTTC. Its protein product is CASSESTFKNEQFF.

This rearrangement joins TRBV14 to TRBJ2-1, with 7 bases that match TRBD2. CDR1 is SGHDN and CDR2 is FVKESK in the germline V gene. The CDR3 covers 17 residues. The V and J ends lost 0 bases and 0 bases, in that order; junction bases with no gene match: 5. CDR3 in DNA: TGTGCCAGCAGCCAAGATCGGGGGGATAGCTCCTACAATGAGCAGTTCTTC. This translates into CASSQDRGDSSYNEQFF.